A selection of T cell receptor beta chains follows, all from one sample in a study of blood T cell repertoires in COVID-19. The repertoire was sequenced with immunoSEQ multiplex PCR; TCRdb's copy has only in-frame clones and lacks some. The sample holds some 230,000 clones, roughly 80% seen once. The sample consisted of PBMCs or T cells enriched from blood (not recorded which). The receptors originated from a woman in her 40s with acute COVID-19. Both conserved end residues are part of each CDR3. D genes are given only for firm matches. Not every row has a clone size; where given, it reads once, few, many or a size class.

j_call d_call clone_size v_call cdr3_nt cdr3_aa
TRBJ2-2 NA NA TRBV5-4 TGTGCCAGCAGCTTGGACATCCTAGGAGGCACCGGGGAGCTGTTTTTT CASSLDILGGTGELFF
TRBJ2-7 TRBD1 NA TRBV19 TGTGCCAGTAGTAGACTGACAGGGCTCTACGAGCAGTACTTC CASSRLTGLYEQYF
TRBJ1-3 NA NA TRBV9 TGTGCCAGCAGCGTAGAGCCAGGCTCTGGAAACACCATATATTTT CASSVEPGSGNTIYF
TRBJ2-7 NA NA TRBV12-3/TRBV12-4 TGTGCCAGCGGGCCGTCCCGCTACGAGCAGTACTTC CASGPSRYEQYF
TRBJ2-1 NA few TRBV27 TGTGCCAGCGCCTCCGGAATGGGGAGCTCCTACAATGAGCAGTTCTTC CASASGMGSSYNEQFF
TRBJ1-1 NA NA TRBV4-1 TGCGCCAGCAGCCAAGGAGGTTTTGGGAACACTGAAGCTTTCTTT CASSQGGFGNTEAFF
TRBJ1-4 TRBD1 NA TRBV14 TGTGCCAGCAGCCCGGGACAGGGGACAACTAATGAAAAACTGTTTTTT CASSPGQGTTNEKLFF
TRBJ2-2 TRBD2 NA TRBV3-1/TRBV3-2 TGTGCCAGCAGCCTAATGGGACTAGCGAACACCGGGGAGCTGTTTTTT CASSLMGLANTGELFF
TRBJ1-4 NA NA TRBV18 TGTGCCAGCTCACCACGGAGAGAGGCTAATGAAAAACTGTTTTTT CASSPRREANEKLFF
TRBJ1-1 NA NA TRBV27 TGTGCCAGCAGTTTTAGAGAGGGGAGGAAAGCTTTCTTT CASSFREGRKAFF
TRBJ1-2 TRBD1 NA TRBV15 TGTGCCACCAGCAAAGACAGGGGCCGGCCTAACTATGGCTACACCTTC CATSKDRGRPNYGYTF
TRBJ2-1 NA NA TRBV5-1 TGCGCCAGCATGACTGGCTCCTACAATGAGCAGTTCTTC CASMTGSYNEQFF
TRBJ1-2 NA NA TRBV19 TGTGCCAGTAGTAATCGGGAGGCCAACTATGGCTACACCTTC CASSNREANYGYTF
TRBJ2-7 TRBD1 NA TRBV5-6 TGTGCCAGCAGCCGAGGACAGGAAGCTCAAGAGCAGTACTTC CASSRGQEAQEQYF
TRBJ1-6 NA once TRBV30 TGTGCCTGGAGTAGTGGAGGGTCCTATAATTCACCCCTCCACTTT CAWSSGGSYNSPLHF
TRBJ2-3 NA few TRBV29-1 TGCAGCGTCCTGATGACTAGCACAGATACGCAGTATTTT CSVLMTSTDTQYF
TRBJ1-2 TRBD1 NA TRBV28 TGTGCCAGCAGGGGGACAGGGGGCCAACATAGCTATGGCTACACCTTC CASRGTGGQHSYGYTF
TRBJ2-7 TRBD2 NA TRBV19 TGTGCCAGTAGTGGTCTCCTAGCGGGTTCCGACCGCTCCTACGAGCAGTACTTC CASSGLLAGSDRSYEQYF
TRBJ1-2 TRBD1 once TRBV7-2 TGTGCCAGCAGCCCAGGGACAGGGAGTAACTATGGCTACACCTTC CASSPGTGSNYGYTF
TRBJ1-3 NA NA TRBV6-6 TGTGCCAGCAGCGAAATAAGTGGCATCTCTGGAAACACCATATATTTT CASSEISGISGNTIYF
TRBJ2-5 TRBD1 NA TRBV2 TGTGCCAGCAGTGGAGCCTCAGGGGGCTCGGAGACCCAGTACTTC CASSGASGGSETQYF
TRBJ2-5 TRBD2 NA TRBV7-9 TGTGCCAGCAGCTATAGTAGTTCGGCTAGCGGGAGTAGTATTGAGACCCAGTACTTC CASSYSSSASGSSIETQYF
TRBJ2-3 NA NA TRBV27 TGTGCCAGCCCCGTCGGGGAGGCGGAAGATACGCAGTATTTT CASPVGEAEDTQYF
TRBJ2-3 TRBD2 NA TRBV28 TGTGCCAGCAGTCCCTACCAACCGGGACTAGCGGGAACAGATACGCAGTATTTT CASSPYQPGLAGTDTQYF
TRBJ2-1 NA few TRBV5-4 TGTGCCAGCAGCTTCTCAGGGCACAGCCGCCACAATGAGCAGTTCTTC CASSFSGHSRHNEQFF
TRBJ2-5 NA NA TRBV19 TGTGCCAGTGATAGGGGCATGGGAGAGACCCAGTACTTC CASDRGMGETQYF